These T cell receptor beta chains were read from a single sample in a study of Graves' ophthalmopathy and Graves' hyperthyroidism. Using its own MiXCR run on the multiplex PCR reads, TCRdb lists one record per CDR3 protein. The table lists approximately 540,000 distinct CDR3 sequences, about 40% of them singletons. Source material: peripheral blood or thyroid tissue (not recorded which). The receptor set was obtained from an adult man with Graves' hyperthyroidism. Each CDR3 is given with its conserved first and last residue. A D gene is named only where the DNA matches it firmly. Some rows have no size entry. The others give once, few or many, or a class for an expanded clone.

J: TRBJ2-7; size: many; V: TRBV7-6; D: .; DNA: TGTGCCAGCAGCCAAGGGAAGGCGGACAGCTCCTACGAGCAGTACTTC; CDR3: CASSQGKADSSYEQYF
J: TRBJ1-5; size: many; V: TRBV6-5; D: .; DNA: TGTGCCATCAGGAAGGGGCCGAATCAGCCCCAGCATTTT; CDR3: CAIRKGPNQPQHF
J: TRBJ1-1; size: many; V: TRBV2; D: .; DNA: TGTGCCAGCAAGGAAGAGGGGTTGCGGACTGAAGCTTTCTTT; CDR3: CASKEEGLRTEAFF
J: TRBJ1-1; size: many; V: TRBV19; D: .; DNA: TGTGCCAGTAGTATGCCCAACAGCATTATGAACACTGAAGCTTTCTTT; CDR3: CASSMPNSIMNTEAFF
J: TRBJ1-3; size: many; V: TRBV10-3; D: .; DNA: TGTGCCAGCAGTGAATGGACATCCTCTGGAAACACCATATATTTT; CDR3: CASSEWTSSGNTIYF
J: TRBJ1-3; size: many; V: TRBV10-3; D: .; DNA: TGTGCCATCAGTGCAGCGGGGGGAAGATCTGGAAACACCATATATTTT; CDR3: CAISAAGGRSGNTIYF
J: TRBJ2-2; size: .; V: TRBV9; D: TRBD2; DNA: TGTGCCAGCAGCGGCCCAGCGGGGGCCGGGGAGCTGTTTTTT; CDR3: CASSGPAGAGELFF
J: TRBJ1-2; size: .; V: TRBV19; D: .; DNA: TGTGCCAGTAAAAGGGCCCGAGATGGCGATGGCTACGCCTTC; CDR3: CASKRARDGDGYAF
J: TRBJ2-2; size: few; V: TRBV10-2; D: .; DNA: TGTGCCAGCAGTCCAGACAGGTACACCGGGGAGCTGTTTTTT; CDR3: CASSPDRYTGELFF
J: TRBJ2-7; size: .; V: TRBV7-6; D: .; DNA: TGTGCCAGCAGCCAAGTAGTATCCGAGCAGTACTTC; CDR3: CASSQVVSEQYF
J: TRBJ2-2; size: many; V: TRBV7-3; D: .; DNA: TGTGCCAGCAAGAGGGGAGCGAACACCGGGGAGCTGTTTTTT; CDR3: CASKRGANTGELFF
J: TRBJ2-7; size: .; V: TRBV5-1; D: TRBD2; DNA: TGCGCCAGCAGCTTGGGACGGGGGGGCAAGAATGAGCAGTACTTC; CDR3: CASSLGRGGKNEQYF
J: TRBJ1-1; size: many; V: TRBV12-5; D: .; DNA: TGTGCTAGTGGCAGGAACACTGAAGCTTTCTTT; CDR3: CASGRNTEAFF
J: TRBJ2-7; size: many; V: TRBV7-8; D: TRBD2; DNA: TGTGCCAGCAGCTCAGGACTAGCGGGGGGAATCAACGAGCAGTACTTC; CDR3: CASSSGLAGGINEQYF
J: TRBJ1-2; size: many; V: TRBV20-1; D: .; DNA: TGCAGTGCTAGAGGCAGGAGAGACGACAACTATGGCTACACCTTC; CDR3: CSARGRRDDNYGYTF
J: TRBJ1-6; size: .; V: TRBV20-1; D: .; DNA: TGCAGTGCTAACGGACAGAGCAATCAGCCCCTCCACTTT; CDR3: CSANGQSNQPLHF
J: TRBJ1-2; size: .; V: TRBV29-1; D: TRBD1; DNA: TGCAGCACGACGACAGGGGGACCTTTTGGGGGCTACACCTTC; CDR3: CSTTTGGPFGGYTF
J: TRBJ1-2; size: .; V: TRBV9; D: TRBD1; DNA: TGTGCCAGCAGCGCTTCCGGGACAGGGGCTTATGGCTACACCTTC; CDR3: CASSASGTGAYGYTF
J: TRBJ1-2; size: .; V: TRBV12-3/TRBV12-4; D: TRBD1; DNA: TGTGCCAGCAGTTTGGACAGGTCCGCTCTTGGCTACACCTTC; CDR3: CASSLDRSALGYTF
J: TRBJ1-4; size: .; V: TRBV20-1; D: TRBD1; DNA: TGCAGTGCTAGAGGGATTGGACAGGGCCATGCAACTAATGAAAAACTGTTTTTT; CDR3: CSARGIGQGHATNEKLFF
J: TRBJ2-5; size: few; V: TRBV5-1; D: .; DNA: TGCGCCAGCAGCCCCGGGAGACAGTTACAAGAGACCCAGTACTTC; CDR3: CASSPGRQLQETQYF
J: TRBJ1-3; size: many; V: TRBV7-8; D: .; DNA: TGTGCCAGCAGCTTAGTAGGATGGCATGGTTATAACTCTGGAAACACCATATATTTT; CDR3: CASSLVGWHGYNSGNTIYF
J: TRBJ2-1; size: .; V: TRBV7-9; D: TRBD2; DNA: TGTGCCAGCAGCAGGACTAGAGCCAATGAGCAGTTCTTC; CDR3: CASSRTRANEQFF
J: TRBJ2-5; size: many; V: TRBV3-1; D: .; DNA: TGTGCCAGCAGCCCTACGGACTCGACTACCCAGTACTTC; CDR3: CASSPTDSTTQYF
J: TRBJ2-5; size: once; V: TRBV7-9; D: .; DNA: .; CDR3: CASSLEYFGQGIF
J: TRBJ2-7; size: .; V: TRBV7-3; D: .; DNA: TGTGCCAGCAGCTTAACACTGAGGACCGAATACAATGAGCAGTACTTC; CDR3: CASSLTLRTEYNEQYF
J: TRBJ2-7; size: few; V: TRBV7-8; D: .; DNA: TGTGCCAGCAGCTTAAGGTGGGATCTCGAGCAGTACTTC; CDR3: CASSLRWDLEQYF
J: TRBJ1-4; size: .; V: TRBV9; D: .; DNA: TGTGCCAGCGGCCGAGGATACGATGATTTTAATGAAAAACTGTTTTTT; CDR3: CASGRGYDDFNEKLFF
J: TRBJ2-2; size: few; V: TRBV5-1; D: TRBD1; DNA: TGCGCCAGCACCTCCCTTGGCCCCGGACAGGTCGGAACCGGGGAGCTGTTTTTT; CDR3: CASTSLGPGQVGTGELFF
J: TRBJ2-1; size: .; V: TRBV20-1; D: TRBD2; DNA: TGCAGTGCTAGAGAGCGGGAGGGCTTCTACAATGAGCAGTTCTTC; CDR3: CSAREREGFYNEQFF
J: TRBJ1-1; size: .; V: TRBV5-1; D: TRBD1; DNA: TGCGCCAGCAGCCCGGGACAGGGGGCGCACACTGAAGCTTTCTTT; CDR3: CASSPGQGAHTEAFF
J: TRBJ2-7; size: .; V: TRBV2; D: .; DNA: TGTGCCAGCAGAGGGGGACCCCGGGACTTC; CDR3: CASRGGPRDF
J: TRBJ1-2; size: .; V: TRBV29-1; D: .; DNA: TGCAGCGTTGAAGATCGAAGGGCTAGCTATGGCTACACCTTC; CDR3: CSVEDRRASYGYTF
J: TRBJ2-5; size: many; V: TRBV25-1; D: .; DNA: TGTGCCAGCAACCCGGGGGGCGTGGAGACCCAGTACTTC; CDR3: CASNPGGVETQYF
J: TRBJ1-2; size: many; V: TRBV20-1; D: TRBD1; DNA: TGCAGTGCTAGAGATCTAGGGAGACAGGGCCCCTATGGCTACACCTTC; CDR3: CSARDLGRQGPYGYTF
J: TRBJ2-5; size: .; V: TRBV7-2; D: TRBD1; DNA: TGTGCCAGCAACCCGGGACAGGGGACCGGAGAGACCCAGTACTTC; CDR3: CASNPGQGTGETQYF
J: TRBJ1-3; size: many; V: TRBV12-3/TRBV12-4; D: .; DNA: TGTGCCAGCAGTTCGGTTGGCAGGGCAAACACCATATATTTT; CDR3: CASSSVGRANTIYF
J: TRBJ1-4; size: many; V: TRBV7-2; D: .; DNA: TGTGCCAGCCAACTACTCGCAACTAATGAAAAACTGTTTTTT; CDR3: CASQLLATNEKLFF
J: TRBJ2-2; size: .; V: TRBV29-1; D: .; DNA: TGCGGCGTTGAGGAGGTCCCGGGGGCCGGGGAGCTGTTTTTT; CDR3: CGVEEVPGAGELFF
J: TRBJ1-1; size: few; V: TRBV5-6; D: .; DNA: TGTGCCAGCAGCTGGGGTTCGGGCACTGAAGCTTTCTTT; CDR3: CASSWGSGTEAFF
J: TRBJ2-7; size: .; V: TRBV9; D: TRBD2; DNA: TGTGCCAGCAGCGCGGGACTAGGGGCTGAGCAGTACTTC; CDR3: CASSAGLGAEQYF
J: TRBJ1-6; size: .; V: TRBV2; D: TRBD1; DNA: TGTGCCAGGGGGAGTACAGGGGGCAAATCACCCCTCCACTTT; CDR3: CARGSTGGKSPLHF
J: TRBJ2-7; size: many; V: TRBV29-1; D: TRBD1; DNA: TGCAGCGTCGCCAGACAGGGTGCCACCTACGAGCAGTACTTC; CDR3: CSVARQGATYEQYF
J: TRBJ1-1; size: many; V: TRBV12-3/TRBV12-4; D: TRBD1; DNA: TGTGCCAGCAGACCTAAGGTACAGGGGGCTGAAGCTTTCTTT; CDR3: CASRPKVQGAEAFF
J: TRBJ1-2; size: many; V: TRBV4-1; D: .; DNA: TGCGCCAGCAGCCAAGTAGACTATGGCTACACCTTC; CDR3: CASSQVDYGYTF
J: TRBJ1-4; size: few; V: TRBV7-9; D: .; DNA: TGTGCCAGCAGCTTAGAGTGGGGGCGGGATAATGAAAAACTGTTTTTT; CDR3: CASSLEWGRDNEKLFF
J: TRBJ2-7; size: many; V: TRBV9; D: TRBD1; DNA: TGTGCCAGCAGCGTCGGGACAGGGGACGAGCAGTACTTC; CDR3: CASSVGTGDEQYF
J: TRBJ2-3; size: .; V: TRBV20-1; D: .; DNA: TGCAGTGCGCAAAGGGGGGCCGCCCCAGATACGCAGTATTTT; CDR3: CSAQRGAAPDTQYF
J: TRBJ1-2; size: .; V: TRBV30; D: .; DNA: TGTGCCTGGTCCGGGACCTTATTCTATGGCTACACCTTC; CDR3: CAWSGTLFYGYTF
J: TRBJ1-2; size: few; V: TRBV6-1; D: .; DNA: TGTGCCAGCAGTTCCGGGACCCCCTATGGCTACACCTTC; CDR3: CASSSGTPYGYTF
J: TRBJ2-7; size: many; V: TRBV6-1; D: .; DNA: TGTGCCAGCAGGGCTACGGGACACTCTAATGGACCCTCCTACGAGCAGTACTTC; CDR3: CASRATGHSNGPSYEQYF